Listed here are 5 T cell receptor beta chains from one sample, sequenced in a study of spatial heterogeneity in lung cancer. TCRdb re-called the 5' RACE reads with MiXCR, one entry per CDR3 protein. The table lists about 6,100 distinct CDR3 sequences, under 15% of them singletons. Regarding time point: sample taken at primary tumor resection. The sequences come from lung tissue, collected at surgery. These receptor sequences come from a human donor with early-stage non-small cell lung cancer.

The sample holds many counts of this clonotype. The library was prepared for alpha chains; this beta chain is a stray read, so its frequency means little. The chain combines TRBV18 with TRBJ2-1, with D perhaps assigned TRBD1 or TRBD2 (5 bases each). Trimming shortened V by 2 bases and J by 3 bases, and 23 bases separated the two germline ends. From germline, CDR1 is KGHSH and CDR2 LQKENI. This CDR3 spans 19 amino acids. The CDR3 DNA follows: TGTGCCAGCTCACCATTTAAAGTAAGGGACGGAATACTCTACAATGAGCAGTTCTTC. Translation: CASSPFKVRDGILYNEQFF.

By sample fraction, this clonotype is medium-sized (0.01 to 0.1%). This beta chain is an off-target read within a library intended for alpha chains, so its frequency means little. The J gene is TRBJ2-1, the V gene TRBV19, with TRBD1 matching over 8 bases. Unmatched junction bases numbered 5, after V lost 8 bases and J lost 2 bases. CDR1 is LNHDA and CDR2 is SQIVND in the germline V gene (reference sequence). The CDR3 loop spans 14 amino acids. DNA for the CDR3: TGTGCCAGTGGTGGGACAGGCCCCTACAATGAGCAGTTCTTC. It codes for CASGGTGPYNEQFF.

The sample holds many counts of this clonotype. Being off target in a library aimed at alpha chains, this beta chain has a size of little meaning. The rearrangement links TRBV20-1 to TRBJ1-1; D is undetermined. Trimming stripped 0 bases from V and 6 bases from J, with 14 bases between. CDR3 length: 14 amino acids. Germline V lookup: CDR1 DFQATT, CDR2 SNEGSKA (reference sequence). The CDR3: CSARELPISAEAFF. CDR3 bases: TGCAGTGCTAGAGAGCTCCCAATTAGTGCTGAAGCTTTCTTT.

This clonotype is judged medium-sized (0.01 to 0.1%). This beta chain lies outside the target of a library built for alpha chains; its clone size means little. The chain uses TRBV29-1 and TRBJ2-1; 7 nucleotides match TRBD2. V shed 1 base, J shed 7 bases, and the junction held 1 base outside the gene matches. Germline V CDR1 and CDR2: SQVTM, ANQGSEA. CDR3 size: 12 residues. CDR3 DNA: TGCAGCGTTGAAGTGGGGGGGAATGAGCAGTTCTTC. Its translation is CSVEVGGNEQFF.

This clonotype came up a few times. The library was designed around alpha chains, so this beta chain is a stray read whose abundance carries little weight. The chain uses TRBV19 and TRBJ2-6, with no clear D. The CDR3 loop spans 15 amino acids. CDR1 and CDR2 from the germline V gene are LNHDA and SQIVND (reference sequence). V shed 3 bases and J shed 0 bases, with 6 bases lying between them. The CDR3 DNA reads TGTGCCAGTAGTATCGCCGGCTCTGGGGCCAACGTCCTGACTTTC. Residues: CASSIAGSGANVLTF.